Following are 24 T cell receptor beta chains from one sample sequenced in a study of T cell responses to AZD1222 COVID-19 vaccine. The protocol was immunoSEQ multiplex PCR, while the TCRdb copy is restricted to in-frame clones and leaves out a portion. This sample has some 150,000 clones, with 86% found just once. Specimen: peripheral blood, collected 28 days after the second AZD1222 dose. All receptors come from an adult who received the AZD1222 COVID-19 vaccine.

This chain connects TRBV19 to TRBJ1-6; tentative D call: TRBD1 (6 bases). The CDR3 runs to 13 residues. Trimming removed 1 base from V and 10 bases from J, with 8 bases in between. Germline V lookup: CDR1 LNHDA, CDR2 SQIVND (reference sequence). The CDR3 loop is CASSIGTESPLHF. The CDR3 region has the DNA TGTGCCAGTAGTATAGGGACAGAGTCACCCCTCCACTTT.

This clone was detected only once. This rearrangement joins TRBV11-2 to TRBJ2-7; D perhaps matches TRBD2 (6 bases). Germline lookup yields CDR1 SGHAT and CDR2 FQNNGV. V lost 5 bases to trimming and J lost 4 bases, with 18 bases between them. The CDR3 covers 15 residues. Here the CDR3 reads CASSPTWGESYEQYF. The CDR3 DNA is TGTGCCAGCAGCCCCACGTGGGGGGAGAGTTACGAGCAGTACTTC.

This clone occurred a few times. This chain uses TRBV2 with TRBJ2-7, with 9 bases matching TRBD2. The J segment lost 3 bases and the V segment lost 7 bases, leaving 4 bases of the junction unmatched. The CDR3 sequence is 13 residues long. Germline V gives CDR1 SNHLY, CDR2 FYNNEI. CDR3 DNA: TGTGCCAGCAAACTGACTAGCGGCTACGAGCAGTACTTC. Its protein is CASKLTSGYEQYF. The full variable domain, completed using reference TRBV2 and TRBJ2-7, is EPEVTQTPSHQVTQMGQEVILRCVPISNHLYFYWYRQILGQKVEFLVSFYNNEISEKSEIFDDQFSVERPDGSNFTLKIRSTKLEDSAMYFCASKLTSGYEQYFGPGTRLTVT.

The chain couples TRBV2 to TRBJ1-4, with 7 positions matching TRBD1. The CDR3 length is 12 residues. With V trimmed by 5 bases and J by 8 bases, 2 bases remained unmatched. Germline V gene data show CDR1 as SNHLY and CDR2 as FYNNEI. CDR3 coding DNA: TGTGCCAGCAGTCTACAGGGGGAAAAACTGTTTTTT. Amino acids: CASSLQGEKLFF.

The rearrangement joins TRBV7-9 to TRBJ1-4, with a possible D match to TRBD1 (5 bases). Germline CDR1 and CDR2: SEHNR and FQNEAQ (reference sequence). Between the trimmed V and J ends, which lost 6 bases and 1 base, there was a span of 12 bases. The CDR3 length is 15 residues. CDR3 bases: TGTGCCAGCAGGTCCCAGGGTGGAACTAATGAAAAACTGTTTTTT. Translating it yields CASRSQGGTNEKLFF.

The chain couples TRBV10-2 to TRBJ1-4, with TRBD1 identical over 7 bases. Unmatched junction bases numbered 7, after V lost 6 bases and J lost 3 bases. Germline loops: CDR1 WSHSY, CDR2 SAAADI. This CDR3 comprises 15 residues. This chain's CDR3 is CASRGTDFANEKLFF. The CDR3 region has the DNA TGCGCCAGCAGGGGGACAGATTTCGCTAATGAAAAACTGTTTTTT.

This chain joins TRBV19 and TRBJ2-1, with 7 positions matching TRBD2. Germline CDR1 LNHDA, CDR2 SQIVND (reference sequence). The CDR3 covers 17 residues. V lost 6 bases, J lost 2 bases, and 13 bases stayed unmatched. CDR3 protein: CASSPMGGLNPYNEQFF. The CDR3 region has the DNA TGTGCCAGTAGCCCAATGGGGGGACTAAATCCCTACAATGAGCAGTTCTTC.

This clone has just a few counts. The chain recombines TRBV11-1 with TRBJ2-5; the D gene is possibly TRBD2 (5 bases). The germline V gene has CDR1 SGHAT and CDR2 FQDESV (reference sequence). CDR3 length: 13 amino acids. V was shortened by 3 bases and J by 5 bases, with 10 bases between the two germline ends. CDR3 in DNA: TGTGCCAGCAGCTTGGAGGAGATTGAGACCCAGTACTTC. It encodes CASSLEEIETQYF. Supplemented by reference TRBV11-1 and TRBJ2-5, the full variable domain reads EAEVAQSPRYKITEKSQAVAFWCDPISGHATLYWYRQILGQGPELLVQFQDESVVDDSQLPKDRFSAERLKGVDSTLKIQPAELGDSAMYLCASSLEEIETQYFGPGTRLLVL.

The gene calls are TRBV27 and TRBJ2-5; D gene ambiguous. CDR3 size: 16 residues. The V gene's germline CDR1 is MNHEY and CDR2 SMNVEV (reference sequence). Trimming took 5 bases from V and 2 from J, leaving 18 bases between them. CDR3 protein: CASSLPAVGRQETQYF. In DNA, the CDR3 is TGTGCCAGCAGTCTCCCCGCCGTCGGAAGACAAGAGACCCAGTACTTC.

The chain is built from TRBV6-5 and TRBJ2-2; 9 bases line up with TRBD1. This CDR3 is built from 15 residues. Looked up from germline, CDR1 is MNHEY and CDR2 is SVGAGI. V was pared by 2 bases and J by 5 bases, with 3 bases of the junction left unmatched. The CDR3 loop reads CASSYGDRETGELFF. CDR3 nucleotides: TGTGCCAGCAGTTACGGGGACAGGGAAACCGGGGAGCTGTTTTTT.

The V call is TRBV7-2, the J call TRBJ1-4, with D uncertain. This CDR3 is 15 amino acids long. Germline V gene sequence: CDR1 SGHTA, CDR2 FQGNSA. The V end was cut by 3 bases, the J end by 8 bases, with 16 bases between. CDR3 bases: TGTGCCAGCAGCTTGGCACGAGGATTGGGGGAAAAACTGTTTTTT. Its protein is CASSLARGLGEKLFF. Full variable domain (outside the CDR3, taken from reference TRBV7-2 and TRBJ1-4): GAGVSQSPSNKVTEKGKDVELRCDPISGHTALYWYRQSLGQGLEFLIYFQGNSAPDKSGLPSDRFSAERTGGSVSTLTIQRTQQEDSAVYLCASSLARGLGEKLFFGSGTQLSVL.

V and J are TRBV28 and TRBJ1-6; D is perhaps TRBD1 (5 bases). Germline CDR1 MDHEN, CDR2 SYDVKM. V lost 5 bases, J lost 2 bases, and 28 bases lay in between. This CDR3 has 21 residues. The CDR3 protein is CASSPGTGTPGLRAYNSPLHF. DNA for the CDR3: TGTGCCAGCAGTCCTGGAACCGGGACTCCTGGTTTACGGGCCTATAATTCACCCCTCCACTTT.

The chain carries TRBV3-1 (or the pseudogene TRBV3-2) and TRBJ2-7; D uncertain. This CDR3 spans 17 amino acids. With 0 bases removed from V and 0 bases from J, the gap between germline ends came to 15 bases. Germline loops: CDR1 LGHDT, CDR2 YNNKEL (reference sequence). CDR3 sequence: CASSQDMATASSYEQYF. The CDR3 DNA sequence: TGTGCCAGCAGCCAAGATATGGCGACGGCGAGCTCCTACGAGCAGTACTTC.

The V call is TRBV24-1, the J call TRBJ2-7; possibly TRBD1 for D (6 bases). Germline V gene lookup returns CDR1 KGHDR and CDR2 SFDVKD. V lost 3 bases, J lost 5 bases, and 10 bases lay in between. The CDR3 sequence is 13 residues long. CDR3: CATSDITGNEQYF. DNA for the CDR3: TGTGCCACCAGTGATATAACAGGGAACGAGCAGTACTTC.

The chain is built from TRBV11-2 and TRBJ2-5, with D tentatively TRBD2 (7 bases). V gave up 3 bases and J gave up 6 bases, with 17 bases separating them. CDR1 and CDR2 (germline): SGHAT, FQNNGV. The CDR3 is 15 residues long. The CDR3 is CASSFIDGGLKTQYF. The DNA for the CDR3 is TGTGCCAGCAGCTTCATCGACGGGGGGCTGAAGACCCAGTACTTC.

The chain recombines TRBV11-2 with TRBJ2-3; possible D gene TRBD2, 6 bases. The V and J ends lost 1 base and 9 bases respectively, with 20 bases between them. CDR3 length: 16 residues. CDR1 is SGHAT and CDR2 is FQNNGV in the germline V gene. The CDR3 bases are TGTGCCAGCAGCTTAGGACCGGGACTGGATGCAGGGACGCAGTATTTT. Its translation is CASSLGPGLDAGTQYF.

The gene calls are TRBV7-2 and TRBJ1-2; D may be TRBD1 (5 bases). The germline V gene has CDR1 SGHTA and CDR2 FQGNSA. The CDR3 covers 13 residues. V gave up 5 bases and J gave up 4 bases, with 11 bases separating them. The CDR3 bases are TGTGCCAGCAGCGTACAGGCCTTCTATGGCTACACCTTC. Its protein is CASSVQAFYGYTF. Supplemented by reference TRBV7-2 and TRBJ1-2, the full variable domain reads GAGVSQSPSNKVTEKGKDVELRCDPISGHTALYWYRQSLGQGLEFLIYFQGNSAPDKSGLPSDRFSAERTGGSVSTLTIQRTQQEDSAVYLCASSVQAFYGYTFGSGTRLTVV.

V and J are TRBV5-1 and TRBJ1-1; the match to TRBD1 covers 9 bases. This CDR3 has 14 amino acids. The junction had 3 bases not matched to a gene; V was cut back by 2 bases and J by 4 bases. The germline CDR1 and CDR2 sequences are SGHRS and YFSETQ. The CDR3 here is CASSLQGAGTEAFF. CDR3 DNA sequence: TGCGCCAGCAGCTTACAGGGGGCCGGCACTGAAGCTTTCTTT.

Many counts were recorded for this clone. V is TRBV7-9 and J is TRBJ1-5; D perhaps matches TRBD1 (6 bases). This CDR3 is built from 14 residues. Trimming removed 6 bases from V and 0 bases from J, with 9 bases in between. Germline V gene lookup returns CDR1 SEHNR and CDR2 FQNEAQ (reference sequence). CDR3 nucleotide sequence: TGTGCCAGCAGTCGGGACATTAGCAATCAGCCCCAGCATTTT. It translates to CASSRDISNQPQHF.

The gene calls are TRBV7-9 and TRBJ2-2; D call uncertain. This CDR3 contains 11 residues. Germline loops: CDR1 SEHNR, CDR2 FQNEAQ (reference sequence). With 6 bases removed from V and 7 bases from J, the gap between germline ends came to 6 bases. This CDR3 is CASRGYGELFF. In DNA, the CDR3 is TGTGCCAGCAGGGGTTACGGGGAGCTGTTTTTT.

The chain has TRBV30 and TRBJ1-1; D is perhaps TRBD1 (5 bases). CDR3 length: 15 residues. Germline-derived CDR1 and CDR2 are GTSNPN and SVGIG (reference sequence). Trimming removed 0 bases at V and 4 bases at J, with 15 bases between. CDR3: CAWSVKQRRGTEAFF. The CDR3 DNA reads as TGTGCCTGGAGTGTTAAACAGAGGAGGGGCACTGAAGCTTTCTTT.

The chain is built from TRBV7-2 and TRBJ2-7; TRBD1 matches at 9 bases. J lost 2 bases, V lost 3 bases, and 8 bases had no gene match. The CDR3 extends over 16 amino acids. Germline V lookup: CDR1 SGHTA, CDR2 FQGNSA. The chain's CDR3 is CASSFGTDRGAYEQYF. Written as DNA, the CDR3 is TGTGCCAGCAGCTTTGGGACGGACAGGGGAGCCTACGAGCAGTACTTC.

The chain has TRBV18 and TRBJ1-2, with 8 positions matching TRBD1. Germline loops: CDR1 KGHSH, CDR2 LQKENI. This CDR3 contains 12 residues. V was pared by 5 bases and J by 8 bases, with 4 bases of the junction left unmatched. CDR3 sequence (DNA): TGTGCCAGCTCAGGACAGGGAAAGGGCTACACCTTC. Translation gives CASSGQGKGYTF. Variable domain in full (rest from reference TRBV18 and TRBJ1-2): NAGVMQNPRHLVRRRGQEARLRCSPMKGHSHVYWYRQLPEEGLKFMVYLQKENIIDESGMPKERFSAEFPKEGPSILRIQQVVRGDSAAYFCASSGQGKGYTFGSGTRLTVV.

The rearrangement joins TRBV29-1 to TRBJ2-2, with TRBD2 as a possible D gene (7 bases). Per the germline V gene, CDR1 is SQVTM and CDR2 is ANQGSEA. The CDR3 contains 15 residues. The V gene lost 3 bases and the J gene lost 5 bases, with 16 bases spanning the gap. The CDR3 region has the DNA TGCAGCGTTGAGCCGGCGGGGGCAGAGACCGGGGAGCTGTTTTTT. Translation: CSVEPAGAETGELFF.